The 23 T cell receptor beta chains listed next were all sequenced from one sample in a study of cytomegalovirus exposure and HLA in healthy donors. Researchers ran the PCR with 60 Vbeta and 13 Jbeta primers. Profiling relied on immunoSEQ multiplex PCR, and the TCRdb table lists in-frame clones only, not all of them. This table has fewer than 80,000 clones, 75% to 80% appearing once. Sequences were obtained from PBMCs. The origin of the receptors is a man aged 18 to 30 in good health and CMV-seronegative.

In this sample, this clone turned up once. The rearrangement uses TRBV11-2 and TRBJ1-5, with D unresolved. The V gene lost 1 base and the J gene lost 9 bases, with 10 bases spanning the gap. Germline CDR1 reads SGHAT; CDR2 reads FQNNGV. The CDR3 contains 13 residues. The CDR3 bases are TGTGCCAGCAGCTTAGCAGGATTCGGGCCCCAGCATTTT. This encodes CASSLAGFGPQHF.

The chain couples TRBV5-1 to TRBJ2-2; possibly TRBD2 for D (6 bases). The CDR3 spans 16 residues. V lost 1 base and J lost 4, with 14 bases in between. Per the germline V gene, CDR1 is SGHRS and CDR2 is YFSETQ. In DNA form, the CDR3 reads TGCGCCAGCAGCTTGAATCTAGCGCGAGGCACCGGGGAGCTGTTTTTT. As protein: CASSLNLARGTGELFF.

The V gene is TRBV2, the J gene TRBJ2-7, with no clear D. Germline CDR1 SNHLY, CDR2 FYNNEI. Deletions cut 4 bases from V and 0 bases from J, with 10 bases between. This CDR3 is 14 amino acids long. The CDR3 coding sequence is TGTGCCAGCAGTGTAAGCAGGAACTCCTACGAGCAGTACTTC. Its translation is CASSVSRNSYEQYF. The full variable domain, completed using reference TRBV2 and TRBJ2-7, is EPEVTQTPSHQVTQMGQEVILRCVPISNHLYFYWYRQILGQKVEFLVSFYNNEISEKSEIFDDQFSVERPDGSNFTLKIRSTKLEDSAMYFCASSVSRNSYEQYFGPGTRLTVT.

The chain employs TRBV10-3 and TRBJ2-1; TRBD2 agrees at 8 bases. Germline CDR1 is ENHRY and CDR2 is SYGVKD. With 5 bases clipped from V and 2 bases from J, the junction kept 2 bases outside the gene matches. CDR3 length equals 14 residues. DNA of the CDR3: TGTGCCATCAGTACGGGGGGGGCCTACAATGAGCAGTTCTTC. It codes for CAISTGGAYNEQFF.

A single count supports this clone. The rearrangement joins TRBV11-1 to TRBJ2-3; TRBD2 matches 8 bases. The CDR3 loop spans 19 amino acids. CDR1 is SGHAT and CDR2 is FQDESV in the germline V gene (reference sequence). The V gene end was trimmed by 0 bases and the J gene end by 2 bases; junction bases not matched to a gene: 13. This CDR3 reads CASSLAPYSLAGTTDTQYF. DNA of the CDR3: TGTGCCAGCAGCTTAGCGCCCTATTCGCTAGCGGGCACCACAGATACGCAGTATTTT. Looking up the rest from reference TRBV11-1 and TRBJ2-3 gives the full variable domain: EAEVAQSPRYKITEKSQAVAFWCDPISGHATLYWYRQILGQGPELLVQFQDESVVDDSQLPKDRFSAERLKGVDSTLKIQPAELGDSAMYLCASSLAPYSLAGTTDTQYFGPGTRLTVL.

The V and J genes are TRBV11-2 and TRBJ1-1; maybe TRBD1 (5 bases). CDR3 size: 13 residues. Germline CDR1 reads SGHAT; CDR2 reads FQNNGV. The V gene lost 3 bases and the J gene lost 13 bases, with 18 bases spanning the gap. DNA for the CDR3: TGTGCCAGCAGCTTGACAGTAAGCAACGTCGTTTTCTTT. Amino acid sequence: CASSLTVSNVVFF.

This chain connects TRBV28 to TRBJ1-6; D gene ambiguous. Looked up from germline, CDR1 is MDHEN and CDR2 is SYDVKM. This CDR3 is built from 11 residues. V was pared by 4 bases and J by 12 bases, with 7 bases between. The DNA for the CDR3 is TGTGCCAGCAGTTCGTCTCGACCCCTCCACTTT. Amino acid sequence: CASSSSRPLHF.

Here the CDR3 reads CASSVGLNRGLGAEAFF. As DNA, the CDR3 is TGTGCCAGCAGCGTAGGCTTGAACAGGGGGCTTGGGGCTGAAGCTTTCTTT. The V call is TRBV9, the J call TRBJ1-1; 9 bases fit TRBD1. The CDR3 extends over 17 amino acids. V lost 0 bases and J lost 6; bases outside the gene matches: 12. Germline V gene lookup returns CDR1 SGDLS and CDR2 YYNGEE.

J is TRBJ2-1 and V is TRBV5-1; 9 bases line up with TRBD1. The CDR3 spans 13 residues. From germline, CDR1 is SGHRS and CDR2 YFSETQ. With 4 bases clipped from V and 9 bases from J, the junction kept 5 bases outside the gene matches. CDR3 in DNA: TGCGCCAGCAGCGCGACAGGGGGAGGTGAGCAGTTCTTC. It yields the protein CASSATGGGEQFF.

The gene calls are TRBV28 and TRBJ1-2; D gene unclear. This CDR3 comprises 14 residues. Trimming removed 7 bases from V and 9 bases from J, with 21 bases in between. Germline V gives CDR1 MDHEN, CDR2 SYDVKM. CDR3 in DNA: TGTGCCAGCACCCCAGATGAGGGTCGGGGTAGCTACACCTTC. Amino acids: CASTPDEGRGSYTF.

The chain recombines TRBV19 with TRBJ1-1; perhaps TRBD1 as D (6 bases). From germline, CDR1 is LNHDA and CDR2 SQIVND (reference sequence). The CDR3 runs to 16 residues. The V end was cut by 5 bases, the J end by 0 bases, with 16 bases between. This CDR3 reads CASSWGGGRMNTEAFF. CDR3 bases: TGTGCCAGTAGTTGGGGAGGGGGACGCATGAACACTGAAGCTTTCTTT.

This clone was observed a few times. The rearrangement joins TRBV5-1 to TRBJ2-2; the D gene is possibly TRBD1 (5 bases). Trimming removed 2 bases at V and 5 bases at J, with 13 bases between. Germline V gene data show CDR1 as SGHRS and CDR2 as YFSETQ. The CDR3 consists of 15 residues. The CDR3, as DNA: TGCGCCAGCAGCTTATCAGGGTTTAGGACCGGGGAGCTGTTTTTT. Translation: CASSLSGFRTGELFF.

This clone was found a few times. V is TRBV6-1 and J is TRBJ2-7; 8 nucleotides line up with TRBD1. Germline lookup yields CDR1 MNHNS and CDR2 SASEGT. This CDR3 has 12 residues. V lost 6 bases, J lost 3 bases, and 1 base stayed unmatched. The CDR3: CASRGTGYEQYF. CDR3 sequence (DNA): TGTGCCAGCAGGGGGACAGGCTACGAGCAGTACTTC.

The chain recombines TRBV4-1 with TRBJ2-5; 8 nucleotides match TRBD1. This CDR3 region has 13 residues. Germline-derived CDR1 and CDR2 are MGHRA and YSYEKL. With V trimmed by 4 bases and J by 4 bases, 2 bases remained unmatched. CDR3 protein: CASSPQGAETQYF. For the CDR3, the DNA is TGCGCCAGCAGCCCTCAGGGGGCAGAGACCCAGTACTTC.

The chain carries TRBV6-1 and TRBJ2-7; TRBD2 is a possible D gene (5 bases). The germline V gene has CDR1 MNHNS and CDR2 SASEGT. Trimming shortened V by 4 bases and J by 3 bases, and 10 bases separated the two germline ends. This CDR3 is built from 13 residues. The CDR3 coding sequence is TGTGCCAGCAGTGGCCGGGGAAACTACGAGCAGTACTTC. Protein sequence: CASSGRGNYEQYF.

This chain joins TRBV11-2 and TRBJ1-5, with D possibly matching TRBD1 (5 bases). V was cut by 4 bases and J by 4 bases, with 8 bases left in between. CDR1 is SGHAT, CDR2 FQNNGV, per germline. CDR3 length: 13 amino acids. Here the CDR3 reads CASSSTVNQPQHF. The CDR3 bases are TGTGCCAGCAGCTCGACAGTTAATCAGCCCCAGCATTTT.

This clone has only one observation. The chain links TRBV6-1 to TRBJ1-2, with TRBD1 matching 7 bases. The CDR3 contains 13 residues. The V segment lost 2 bases and the J segment 5 bases; nucleotides outside the gene matches: 2. CDR1 and CDR2 from the germline V gene are MNHNS and SASEGT. Written as DNA, the CDR3 is TGTGCCAGCAGTGAATACAGGGGATATGGCTACACCTTC. It is translated as CASSEYRGYGYTF.

The chain combines TRBV5-1 with TRBJ2-3; 7 bases agree with TRBD1. The germline CDR1 and CDR2 sequences are SGHRS and YFSETQ. V was pared by 1 base and J by 3 bases, with 11 bases of the junction left unmatched. This CDR3 region has 17 residues. This chain's CDR3 is CASSLSKGASGTDTQYF. Here the CDR3 DNA reads TGCGCCAGCAGCTTGAGTAAGGGGGCATCGGGAACAGATACGCAGTATTTT.

The chain employs TRBV5-1 and TRBJ2-1; D possibly corresponds to TRBD1 (6 bases). The CDR3 length is 15 residues. The ends were cut back, 0 bases at V and 5 bases at J, with 12 bases in the middle. CDR1 and CDR2 from the germline V gene are SGHRS and YFSETQ. CDR3 sequence reads: CASSLEARGDNEQFF. The DNA for the CDR3 is TGCGCCAGCAGCTTGGAGGCCAGGGGTGACAATGAGCAGTTCTTC.

This clone has just one count. The chain combines TRBV6-5 with TRBJ1-2; D possibly corresponds to TRBD1 (5 bases). This CDR3 has 13 residues. V was shortened by 5 bases and J by 4 bases, with 11 bases between the two germline ends. From germline, CDR1 is MNHEY and CDR2 SVGAGI. DNA of the CDR3: TGTGCCAGCAGTCTATTTGGGGCCTATGGCTACACCTTC. It yields the protein CASSLFGAYGYTF.

V and J are TRBV15 and TRBJ1-2; 11 bases map to TRBD1. Germline assignment: CDR1 LNHNV and CDR2 YYDKDF (reference sequence). V lost 1 base and J lost 2; bases outside the gene matches: 3. This CDR3 comprises 16 residues. CDR3 coding DNA: TGTGCCACCAGCAGAGTGGGGACAGGGGGAAACTATGGCTACACCTTC. Protein sequence: CATSRVGTGGNYGYTF.

The gene calls are TRBV7-9 and TRBJ1-2; 12 nucleotides agree with TRBD1. The CDR3 sequence is 18 residues long. Germline V gene sequence: CDR1 SEHNR, CDR2 FQNEAQ (reference sequence). With 1 base clipped from V and 5 bases from J, the junction kept 11 bases outside the gene matches. The CDR3 bases are TGTGCCAGCAGCTTAGAGGGGGACAGGGGGCGCGAAGGGTATGGCTACACCTTC. Translation gives CASSLEGDRGREGYGYTF.

The rearrangement joins TRBV6-5 to TRBJ2-3; a weak D match, TRBD2 (5 bases). V was pared by 2 bases and J by 2 bases, with 11 bases between. The CDR3 runs to 15 residues. The germline V gene encodes CDR1 MNHEY and CDR2 SVGAGI. This chain's CDR3 is CASSYGLEATDTQYF. As DNA, the CDR3 is TGTGCCAGCAGTTACGGTCTGGAGGCCACAGATACGCAGTATTTT.